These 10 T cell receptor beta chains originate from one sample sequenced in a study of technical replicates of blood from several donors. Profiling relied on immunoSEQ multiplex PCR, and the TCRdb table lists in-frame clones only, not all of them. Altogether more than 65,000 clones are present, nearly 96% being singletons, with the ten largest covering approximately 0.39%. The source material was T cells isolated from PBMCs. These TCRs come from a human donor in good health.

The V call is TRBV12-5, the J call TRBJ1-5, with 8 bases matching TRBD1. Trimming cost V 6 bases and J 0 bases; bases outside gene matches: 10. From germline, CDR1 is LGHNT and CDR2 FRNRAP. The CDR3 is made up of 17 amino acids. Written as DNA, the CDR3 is TGTGCTAGTGGCCACGGACAGGGCCTAAATAGCAATCAGCCCCAGCATTTT. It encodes CASGHGQGLNSNQPQHF.

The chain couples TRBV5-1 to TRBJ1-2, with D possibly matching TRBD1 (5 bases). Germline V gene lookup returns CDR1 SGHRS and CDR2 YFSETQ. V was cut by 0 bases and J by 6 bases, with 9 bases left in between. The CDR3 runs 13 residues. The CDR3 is CASSLEYRNGYTF. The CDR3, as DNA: TGCGCCAGCAGCTTGGAGTACAGGAATGGCTACACCTTC.

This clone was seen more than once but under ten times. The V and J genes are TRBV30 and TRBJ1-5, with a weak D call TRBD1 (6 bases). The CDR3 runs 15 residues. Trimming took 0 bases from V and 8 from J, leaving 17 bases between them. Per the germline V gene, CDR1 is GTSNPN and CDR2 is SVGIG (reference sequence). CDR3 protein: CAWSVTGTHPKPQHF. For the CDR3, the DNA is TGTGCCTGGAGTGTAACCGGGACACATCCGAAGCCCCAGCATTTT.

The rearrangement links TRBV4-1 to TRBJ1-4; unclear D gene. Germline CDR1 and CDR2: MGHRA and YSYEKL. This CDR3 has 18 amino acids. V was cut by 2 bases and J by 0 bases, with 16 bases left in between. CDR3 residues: CASSQLVAFRATNEKLFF. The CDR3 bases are TGCGCCAGCAGCCAACTTGTTGCATTCCGAGCAACTAATGAAAAACTGTTTTTT.

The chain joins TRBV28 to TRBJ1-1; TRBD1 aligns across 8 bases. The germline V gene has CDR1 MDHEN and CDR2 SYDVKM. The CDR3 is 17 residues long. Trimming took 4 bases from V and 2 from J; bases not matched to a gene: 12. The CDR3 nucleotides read TGTGCCAGCAGTTGGTTTGGGGCAGGGGGCTTTAACACTGAAGCTTTCTTT. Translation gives CASSWFGAGGFNTEAFF.

The CDR3 coding sequence is TGTGCCAGCTTTGCAGGTGGAGGGGGCCTTTACGAGCAGTACTTC. Its translation is CASFAGGGGLYEQYF. This rearrangement joins TRBV18 to TRBJ2-7; the D gene is possibly TRBD1 (7 bases). V lost 7 bases to trimming and J lost 4 bases, with 20 bases between them. The germline gives CDR1 KGHSH, CDR2 LQKENI. The CDR3 covers 15 residues.

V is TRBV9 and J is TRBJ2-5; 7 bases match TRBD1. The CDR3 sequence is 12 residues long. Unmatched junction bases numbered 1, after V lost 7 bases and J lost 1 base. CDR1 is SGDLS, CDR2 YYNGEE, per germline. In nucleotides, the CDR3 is TGTGCCAGCCGGGACAGCCAAGAGACCCAGTACTTC. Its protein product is CASRDSQETQYF. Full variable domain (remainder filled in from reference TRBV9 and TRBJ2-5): DSGVTQTPKHLITATGQRVTLRCSPRSGDLSVYWYQQSLDQGLQFLIQYYNGEERAKGNILERFSAQQFPDLHSELNLSSLELGDSALYFCASRDSQETQYFGPGTRLLVL.

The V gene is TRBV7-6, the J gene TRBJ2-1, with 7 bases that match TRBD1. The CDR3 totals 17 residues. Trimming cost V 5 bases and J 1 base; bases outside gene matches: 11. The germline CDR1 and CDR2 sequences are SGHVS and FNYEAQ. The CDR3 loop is CASSRIGGAQSYNEQFF. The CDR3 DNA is TGTGCCAGCAGCCGGATAGGGGGCGCGCAGTCCTACAATGAGCAGTTCTTC.

The CDR3 loop reads CASSIDREGNQPQHF. The CDR3 DNA is TGTGCCAGTAGTATAGATCGGGAGGGAAATCAGCCCCAGCATTTT. The chain recombines TRBV19 with TRBJ1-5, with unresolved D. Trimming stripped 0 bases from V and 4 bases from J, with 10 bases between. CDR1 is LNHDA, CDR2 SQIVND, per germline (reference sequence). This CDR3 is 15 amino acids long.

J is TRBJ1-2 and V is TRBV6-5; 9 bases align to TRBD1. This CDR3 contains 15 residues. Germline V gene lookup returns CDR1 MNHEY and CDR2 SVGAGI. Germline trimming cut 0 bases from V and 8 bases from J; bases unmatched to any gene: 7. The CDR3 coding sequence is TGTGCCAGCAGTTACTCCTTGGGACAGGGTTACGGCTACACCTTC. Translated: CASSYSLGQGYGYTF.